One T cell receptor (beta chain) is described in this entry. This sample is part of a study of blood T cell repertoires in COVID-19. Study at large: Some COVID-19 samples were acute and others convalescent; all came from the United States, Italy and Spain. Sample material is recorded as cDNA or gDNA derived from T cells, B-cell-depleted T cells, or PBMCs.

V was pared by 1 base and J by 4 bases, with 9 bases of the junction left unmatched. CDR1 is MGHRA and CDR2 is YSYEKL in the germline V gene. The length of the CDR3 is 16 residues. In the source study's methods: Reference gene primer amplification in the assay estimated nucleated cell counts. Clones were sequenced by immunoSEQ multiplex PCR, and TCRdb holds only the in-frame ones, with some missing. The V and J calls and clone size were taken over from that table, and D and trimming were inferred from the DNA. The sample lists about 170,000 clones; around four fifths were seen once. The chain carries TRBV4-1 and TRBJ1-1; 7 bases align to TRBD1. This clonotype originated in a man aged 35 to 55 who had recovered from COVID-19. What was sequenced was peripheral blood. The CDR3 region has the DNA TGCGCCAGCAGCCAAGGACAGGGCCCTCTTAGCACTGAAGCTTTCTTT. Its protein product is CASSQGQGPLSTEAFF.